The next 6 T cell receptor beta chains were all read from a single sample in a study of CD8 T cells in ankylosing spondylitis. TCRdb analysed the 5' RACE reads with MiXCR anew, one entry per CDR3 protein. The top ten clones hold around 7.6% of a sample with about 170,000 distinct CDR3 sequences, approximately 20% of them seen once. Material: blood, either unsorted or a sorted T cell fraction (not recorded which). These receptors all come from a male donor with ankylosing spondylitis or in good health (not recorded which).

V is TRBV3-1 and J is TRBJ2-1; D is perhaps TRBD1 or TRBD2 (5 bases each). The germline gives CDR1 LGHDT, CDR2 YNNKEL (reference sequence). There are 12 residues in the CDR3. V dropped 0 bases and J dropped 12 bases, with 9 bases sitting between them. The CDR3 sequence is CASSQERGGQFF. CDR3 in DNA: TGTGCCAGCAGCCAAGAGCGTGGGGGGCAGTTCTTC.

The CDR3 protein is CASRSMGRGDNYGYTF. The DNA for the CDR3 is TGTGCCAGCAGGTCAATGGGGCGGGGGGATAACTATGGCTACACCTTC. J is TRBJ1-2 and V is TRBV12-3 or TRBV12-4; perhaps TRBD1 as D (5 bases). V shed 6 bases and J shed 1 base, with 18 bases lying between them. The CDR3 is made up of 16 amino acids.

Ten or more counts support this clonotype. V usage is TRBV6-5 and J usage is TRBJ2-4; 7 nucleotides align to TRBD1. Germline-derived CDR1 and CDR2 are MNHEY and SVGAGI. There are 12 residues in the CDR3. V lost 6 bases and J lost 5; bases outside the gene matches: 1. The CDR3 region is CASRGTENIQYF. The CDR3, as DNA: TGTGCCAGCAGGGGGACAGAAAACATTCAGTACTTC.

The V and J genes are TRBV5-5 and TRBJ2-1, with a possible D match to TRBD2 (7 bases). The CDR3 sequence is 17 residues long. Germline V gives CDR1 SGHKS, CDR2 YYEKEE (reference sequence). Trimming stripped 6 bases from V and 5 bases from J, with 24 bases between. The CDR3 protein is CASTGGFLIGGDNEQFF. In nucleotides, the CDR3 is TGTGCCAGCACCGGGGGGTTCCTTATAGGGGGGGACAATGAGCAGTTCTTC.

This clonotype was observed many times. This chain connects TRBV7-8 to TRBJ1-1; D is perhaps TRBD1 (6 bases). The CDR3 sequence is 15 residues long. Trimming took 7 bases from V and 3 from J, leaving 18 bases between them. Per germline, CDR1 SGHVS and CDR2 FQNEAQ. This chain's CDR3 is CASKASWNRDTEAFF. The DNA for the CDR3 is TGTGCCAGCAAGGCCTCCTGGAACAGGGACACTGAAGCTTTCTTT.

This clonotype was recorded at least ten times. The chain couples TRBV20-1 to TRBJ2-1; D call uncertain. V was pared by 3 bases and J by 3 bases, with 12 bases between. This CDR3 spans 14 amino acids. Looked up from germline, CDR1 is DFQATT and CDR2 is SNEGSKA (reference sequence). This CDR3 reads CSARHPVGYNEQFF. Here the CDR3 DNA reads TGCAGTGCTAGGCACCCGGTTGGCTACAATGAGCAGTTCTTC.